This T cell receptor beta chain comes out of a study of T-cell memory formation after mild COVID-19 (dated by TCRdb to the early 2020s). A note on the overall study: TCR sequence clusters from the two donors were found to be largely donor specific. In a couple of donors, T-cell clones that expanded and contracted after mild COVID-19 were tracked by sequencing TCRalpha and TCRbeta repertoires over time. Two young, previously healthy adult volunteers, one female and one male, were included in the cohort. Here is what the overall study found, with its caveats: SARS-CoV-2 specificity of the second-wave clones peaking on day 37 was not confirmed. Clones that contracted from day 15 to 85 showed balanced CD4/CD8 phenotypes, whereas a second wave of clones that expanded from day 15 to 37 leaned towards CD4+. Contracting CD4+ clones were located mainly in the CM and EM memory subsets, whereas CD8+ clones were found to be enriched in EMRA. Some responding clones were found in pre-infection memory, which suggests that pre-existing cross-reactive memory T cells took part in the SARS-CoV-2 response. Only a couple of mild cases were covered in the study, and larger cohorts including severe cases with pre-infection samples were considered necessary.

Instrument on record: Illumina NovaSeq 6000. cDNA libraries for TCRalpha and TCRbeta were prepared by 5'RACE using constant-segment primers, with sample barcodes and unique molecular identifiers added. Trizol reagent was used to extract RNA from every sample. The libraries were amplified in two PCR steps, and the second step added a second sample barcode and Illumina TruSeq adapters. The libraries were sequenced on an Illumina NovaSeq using 2 x 150 bp paired-end reads. Per the authors' processing: Demultiplexing of reads and collapsing into UMI-guided consensus sequences were performed with migec v1.2.7. Using mixcr v2.1.11, UMI consensuses were aligned to TRA and TRB V and J templates and then assembled into clonotypes. Clonotypes were classified as expanded or contracted when called significant by both edgeR and NoisET, with noise models trained on biological replicates. For edgeR calls, the cutoffs were a false discovery rate-adjusted p below 0.01 and a log2 fold-change threshold of 1. As an exploratory analysis of dynamics, PCA with hierarchical clustering was applied to max-normalized trajectories of the 1000 most abundant clonotypes. Separately sequenced CD4+ and CD8+ repertoires were used to assign the CD4 or CD8 phenotype of responding clones. Clones were called with MiXCR by TCRdb after fastp trimmed the public reads at Q25, and only in-frame beta chains were retained. For every CDR3 protein sequence, its rows merge into one entry that carries the most common genes and DNA. The V and J calls reflect TCRdb's pipeline rather than the authors' work. This sample is represented by about 430,000 distinct CDR3 sequences; 20% to 25% of them were singletons. 8.5% to 10% of the sample is in the top ten clones.

This clonotype was counted a few times. No antigen is known for it. Base quality data are lacking; no much larger clone is found one base away. Including the terminal cysteine and phenylalanine, the CDR3 comprises 19 residues. The sequence is cut down to CDR3 DNA, 57 bases in frame from base 1. CDR1 is given as LNHNV and CDR2 as YYDKDF, both from the germline V gene (reference sequence). At the junction V is shortened by 0 bases and J by 3 bases, with 21 bases in between. Ficoll-Paque density gradient centrifugation was used to isolate PBMCs. The receptor chain draws on TRBV15 and TRBJ1-5, with the D gene call left open. What was sequenced was PBMCs or a T cell subset sorted from them (not recorded which). The origin of this receptor is an adult woman who had mild COVID-19 (a few samples of this study predate the infection). The sample titles of this study are shuffled in the database, so cell type and time point are left out; the donor was told from shared clones. The bases are TGTGCCACCAGCAGAGATTGGCGTGAGTTGGGAGAAGACAATCAGCCCCAGCATTTT. Its translation reads: CATSRDWRELGEDNQPQHF.